The clone carrying this T cell receptor beta chain came up many times. This sample is part of a study of blood T cells in healthy people across ages. Together with a sample-barcoded 5' primer, a J-beta primer mix was included in a second PCR lasting about 6 to 11 cycles. Each CDR3 protein gets one entry after TCRdb re-called the 5' RACE reads with MiXCR. In the table there are about 560,000 distinct CDR3 sequences, roughly a quarter of which are singletons. Trimming took 2 bases from V and 2 from J; bases not matched to a gene: 4. The CDR3 runs 15 residues. The germline CDR1 and CDR2 sequences are ENHRY and SYGVKD. These data are also associated with another study on T cells of mothers and their children. This second study notes: Per mother, over 9 million TCR beta CDR3 reads were obtained; per child, about 3 million.

The rearrangement uses TRBV10-3 and TRBJ2-5; 8 nucleotides match TRBD2. The source is a boy aged 2 to 9 in good health. The source material was blood. The CDR3 DNA reads TGTGCCATCAGTGAGCTAGCGGGCGGGCAAGAGACCCAGTACTTC. Translation: CAISELAGGQETQYF.